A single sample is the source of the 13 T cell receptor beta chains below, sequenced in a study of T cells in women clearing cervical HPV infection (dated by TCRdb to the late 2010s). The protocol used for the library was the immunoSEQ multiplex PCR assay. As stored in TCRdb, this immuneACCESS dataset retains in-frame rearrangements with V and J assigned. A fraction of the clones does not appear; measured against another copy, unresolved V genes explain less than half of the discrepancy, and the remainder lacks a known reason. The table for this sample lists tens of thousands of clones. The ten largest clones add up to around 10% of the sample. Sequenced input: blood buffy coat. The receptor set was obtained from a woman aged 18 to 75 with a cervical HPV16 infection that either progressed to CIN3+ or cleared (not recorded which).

This CDR3 reads CASRGQGWSPLFF. Partial CDR3 DNA: TGTGCCAGCAGGGGACAGGGTTGGTCACCG. The chain links TRBV2 to TRBJ2-2, with TRBD1 identical over 9 bases. The CDR3 end falls 3 residues outside the read, so it is completed with the germline J gene. The germline V gene has CDR1 SNHLY and CDR2 FYNNEI. The CDR3 runs to 13 residues. The complete variable domain, with remaining parts taken from reference TRBV2 and TRBJ2-2, reads EPEVTQTPSHQVTQMGQEVILRCVPISNHLYFYWYRQILGQKVEFLVSFYNNEISEKSEIFDDQFSVERPDGSNFTLKIRSTKLEDSAMYFCASRGQGWSPLFFGEGSRLTVL.

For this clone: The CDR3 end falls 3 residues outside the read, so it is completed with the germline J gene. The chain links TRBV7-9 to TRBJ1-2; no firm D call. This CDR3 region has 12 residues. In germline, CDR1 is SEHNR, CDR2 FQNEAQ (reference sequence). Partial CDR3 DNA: TGTGCCAGCAGCTTAAGGCTTGTTGAC. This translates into CASSLRLVD. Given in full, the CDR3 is CASSLRLVDYTF.

CDR3 bases read: TGTGCCAGTAGTCCAGGACAGGTCATCGACTATGGC. Protein: CASSPGQVIDYG. Given in full, the CDR3 is CASSPGQVIDYGYTF. This chain connects TRBV19 to TRBJ1-2; 7 bases map to TRBD1. The sequence runs out 3 residues before the end of the CDR3; the remainder is reconstructed from the germline J gene. Germline CDR1 LNHDA, CDR2 SQIVND (reference sequence). This CDR3 is built from 15 residues. Losses at the gene ends were 5 bases for V and 3 bases for J; bases not matched to a gene: 9. Complete variable domain (other parts from reference TRBV19 and TRBJ1-2): DGGITQSPKYLFRKEGQNVTLSCEQNLNHDAMYWYRQDPGQGLRLIYYSQIVNDFQKGDIAEGYSVSREKKESFPLTVTSAQKNPTAFYLCASSPGQVIDYGYTFGSGTRLTVV.

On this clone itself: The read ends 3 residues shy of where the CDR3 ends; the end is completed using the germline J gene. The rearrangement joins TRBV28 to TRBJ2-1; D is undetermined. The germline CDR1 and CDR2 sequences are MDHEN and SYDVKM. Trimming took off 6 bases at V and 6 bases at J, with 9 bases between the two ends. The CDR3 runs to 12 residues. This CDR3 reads CASRSDSNEQFF. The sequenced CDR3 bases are TGTGCCAGCAGATCCGACTCCAATGAG.

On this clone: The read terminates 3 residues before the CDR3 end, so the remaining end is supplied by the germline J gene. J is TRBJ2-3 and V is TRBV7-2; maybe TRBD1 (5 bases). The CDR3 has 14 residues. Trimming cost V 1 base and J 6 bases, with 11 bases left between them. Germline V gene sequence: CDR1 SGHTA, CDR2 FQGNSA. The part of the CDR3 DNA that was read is TGTGCCAGCAGCTTAGATACGACAGCCGATACG. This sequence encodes CASSLDTTADT. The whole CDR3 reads CASSLDTTADTQYF.

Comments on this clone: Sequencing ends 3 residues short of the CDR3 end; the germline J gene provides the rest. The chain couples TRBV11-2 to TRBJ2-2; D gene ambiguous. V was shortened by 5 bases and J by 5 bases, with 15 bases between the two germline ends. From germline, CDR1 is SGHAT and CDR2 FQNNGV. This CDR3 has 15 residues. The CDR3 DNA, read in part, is TGTGCCAGCAGCCAAGGCGGTCGGGTAACCGGGGAG. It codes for CASSQGGRVTGE. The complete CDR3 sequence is CASSQGGRVTGELFF.

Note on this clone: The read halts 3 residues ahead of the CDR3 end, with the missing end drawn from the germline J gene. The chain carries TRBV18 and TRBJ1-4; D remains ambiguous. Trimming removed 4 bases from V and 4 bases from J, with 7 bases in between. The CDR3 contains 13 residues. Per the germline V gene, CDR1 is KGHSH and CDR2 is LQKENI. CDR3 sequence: CASSRSDNEKLFF. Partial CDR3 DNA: TGTGCCAGCTCACGCAGTGATAATGAAAAA.

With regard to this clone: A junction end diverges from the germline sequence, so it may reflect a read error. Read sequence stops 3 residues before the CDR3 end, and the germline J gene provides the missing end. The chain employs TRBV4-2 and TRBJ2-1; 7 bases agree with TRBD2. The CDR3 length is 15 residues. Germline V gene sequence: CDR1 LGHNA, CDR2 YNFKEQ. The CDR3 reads CASSQGGTKYNEQFF. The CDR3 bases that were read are TGCGCCAGCAGCCAAGGCGGGACTAAATACAATGAG.

The CDR3 protein is CASQLAGPAGELFF. Incomplete CDR3 DNA: TGTGCCAGCCAACTAGCGGGGCCAGCCGGGGAG. The chain uses TRBV2 and TRBJ2-2; TRBD2 aligns across 10 bases. The read falls 3 residues short of the CDR3 end, and the missing part is taken from the germline J gene. The CDR3 loop spans 14 amino acids. The trim removed 8 bases at V and 6 bases at J, leaving 6 bases unmatched. Germline V gene sequence: CDR1 SNHLY, CDR2 FYNNEI.

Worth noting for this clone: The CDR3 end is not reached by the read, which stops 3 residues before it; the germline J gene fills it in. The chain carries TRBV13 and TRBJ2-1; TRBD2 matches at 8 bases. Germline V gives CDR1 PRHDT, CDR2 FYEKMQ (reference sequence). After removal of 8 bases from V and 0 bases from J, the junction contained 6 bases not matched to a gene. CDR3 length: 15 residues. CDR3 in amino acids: CASGSGGSSYNEQFF. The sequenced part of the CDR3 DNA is TGTGCCAGCGGGAGCGGGGGAAGCTCCTACAATGAG.

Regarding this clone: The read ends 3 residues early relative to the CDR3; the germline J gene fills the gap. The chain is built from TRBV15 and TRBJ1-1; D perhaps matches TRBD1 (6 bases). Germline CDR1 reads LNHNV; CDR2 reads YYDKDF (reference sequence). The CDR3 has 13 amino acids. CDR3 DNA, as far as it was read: TGTGCCACCAGCAGAGCCCCGCAGGGGTCG. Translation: CATSRAPQGS. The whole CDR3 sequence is CATSRAPQGSAFF.

CDR3 in amino acids: CASSQDPGTAGGTQYF. The covered CDR3 bases are TGCGCCAGCAGCCAAGATCCCGGGACAGCTGGCGGGACC. V gene TRBV4-1 combines with J gene TRBJ2-5; 7 nucleotides match TRBD1. The read ends 3 residues shy of where the CDR3 ends; the end is completed using the germline J gene. Germline trimming cut 0 bases from V and 7 bases from J; bases unmatched to any gene: 11. The CDR3 runs 16 residues. Germline values: CDR1 MGHRA, CDR2 YSYEKL.

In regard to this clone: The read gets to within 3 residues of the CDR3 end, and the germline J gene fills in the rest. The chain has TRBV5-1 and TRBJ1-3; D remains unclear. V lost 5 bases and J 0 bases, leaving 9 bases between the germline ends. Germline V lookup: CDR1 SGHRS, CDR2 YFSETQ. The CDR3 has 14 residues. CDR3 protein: CASREQYSGNTIYF. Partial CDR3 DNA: TGCGCCAGCAGGGAACAGTACTCTGGAAACACC. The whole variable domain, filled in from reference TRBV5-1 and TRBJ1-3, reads KAGVTQTPRYLIKTRGQQVTLSCSPISGHRSVSWYQQTPGQGLQFLFEYFSETQRNKGNFPGRFSGRQFSNSRSEMNVSTLELGDSALYLCASREQYSGNTIYFGEGSWLTVV.